One sample yielded the 2 T cell receptor beta chains listed below, sequenced in a study of T cells after yellow fever vaccination (dated by TCRdb to the late 2010s). The protocol used for the library was 5' RACE. The data were produced on an Illumina HiSeq 2500. TCRdb applied fastp at Q25 and MiXCR to the public reads, then kept only in-frame beta chains. Rows are combined by CDR3 protein, so each entry shows the most common genes and DNA. In all, the sample holds about 360,000 distinct CDR3 sequences, and about 6% of those were seen once. Together, the top ten hold 15% of the sample. The treatment or condition label of this sample denotes: live attenuated yellow fever vaccine strain. The input for sequencing was PBMCs, taken 5 days after the yellow fever booster vaccination. Receptors originate from a man in his thirties or forties who received the YFV17D yellow fever vaccine.

The chain recombines TRBV19 with TRBJ2-4, with 10 bases fitting TRBD1. Germline values: CDR1 LNHDA, CDR2 SQIVND (reference sequence). The CDR3 loop spans 12 amino acids. The trim removed 9 bases at V and 8 bases at J, leaving 4 bases unmatched. The CDR3 region is CASGDRGYIQYF. CDR3 bases: TGTGCCAGCGGGGACAGGGGTTACATTCAGTACTTC. The whole variable domain, remainder taken from reference TRBV19 and TRBJ2-4, is DGGITQSPKYLFRKEGQNVTLSCEQNLNHDAMYWYRQDPGQGLRLIYYSQIVNDFQKGDIAEGYSVSREKKESFPLTVTSAQKNPTAFYLCASGDRGYIQYFGAGTRLSVL.

This chain connects TRBV5-1 to TRBJ2-3; 13 bases agree with TRBD2. Germline CDR1 reads SGHRS; CDR2 reads YFSETQ. Trimming took 6 bases from V and 1 from J; bases not matched to a gene: 14. The CDR3 length is 19 residues. CDR3 region: CASNSRLAGGRWGTDTQYF. As DNA, the CDR3 is TGCGCCAGCAACTCAAGACTAGCGGGAGGTCGTTGGGGCACAGATACGCAGTATTTT.